These 3 T cell receptor beta chains were all obtained from the same sample, sequenced in a study of cytotoxic CD8 clonotypes in ibrutinib-treated CLL. Assay used: immunoSEQ multiplex PCR; TCRdb lists only in-frame clones, some missing. Of about 330,000 clones in the sample, 67% were seen once. The source material was PBMCs, sampled after 36 months of ibrutinib treatment. These receptors came from a human donor with chronic lymphocytic leukemia.

The chain links TRBV21-1 to TRBJ2-7. TRBV21-1 counts as a pseudogene. The length of the CDR3 is 17 residues. The CDR3 region is CASSQGGAPQGYHEQYF. The CDR3 bases are TGTGCCAGCAGCCAAGGGGGGGCCCCCCAAGGGTACCACGAGCAGTACTTC.

V gene TRBV7-6 combines with J gene TRBJ2-7, with 8 bases identical to TRBD1. This CDR3 is built from 16 residues. Germline loops: CDR1 SGHVS, CDR2 FNYEAQ. Trimming at V came to 5 bases and at J to 5 bases, leaving 14 bases not matched to a gene. This chain's CDR3 is CASSQVRGRGLHEQYF. In nucleotides, the CDR3 is TGTGCCAGCAGCCAAGTCAGGGGGCGCGGTTTGCACGAGCAGTACTTC. The full variable domain, rest sourced from reference TRBV7-6 and TRBJ2-7, is GAGVSQSPRYKVTKRGQDVALRCDPISGHVSLYWYRQALGQGPEFLTYFNYEAQQDKSGLPNDRFSAERPEGSISTLTIQRTEQRDSAMYRCASSQVRGRGLHEQYFGPGTRLTVT.

This clone was found a few times. This chain links TRBV27 with TRBJ2-2, with D possibly TRBD2 on 7 matching bases. The germline V and J ends were trimmed by 3 bases and 4 bases, with 12 bases remaining between them. CDR1 and CDR2 (germline): MNHEY, SMNVEV (reference sequence). The CDR3 has 15 residues. The CDR3 loop is CASSFGGPGTGELFF. The CDR3 nucleotides are TGTGCCAGCAGTTTCGGGGGGCCGGGCACCGGGGAGCTGTTTTTT.